The present entry profiles one TCR beta chain with its context. Its antigen is not identified. Trimming shortened V by 3 bases and J by 6 bases, and 15 bases separated the two germline ends. CDR1 is ENHRY and CDR2 is SYGVKD in the germline V gene. This CDR3 spans 14 amino acids. These data belong to a study of T cell therapy after organ transplantation. Across the study: Responders numbered eight and nonresponders two among ten patients. Blood for the long-term post-therapy sample came 20 to 29 weeks after therapy. Study-wide findings and caveats: Pretherapy CD8 clonality inversely correlated with its fold change after therapy. Poor CD8+ T cell yield may explain few expansions in nonresponders.

The repertoire was sequenced with immunoSEQ multiplex PCR; TCRdb's copy has only in-frame clones and lacks some. The sample has about 20,000 clones; 84% are singletons. As for time point: 20-29 weeks after completion of therapy. The chain has TRBV10-3 and TRBJ2-7; D is unresolved. This specimen consisted of CD8+ T cells from blood, obtained after autologous CMV-specific T cell therapy. The sequence was collected from a human patient who had received a solid organ transplant and had CMV disease. Some T cells may be transferred from the graft donor. CDR3 in DNA: TGTGCCATCAGTGAAACCCAACGGCCTCGCGAGCAGTACTTC. Translated, it gives CAISETQRPREQYF.